Listed below are T cell receptor beta chains from one sample, sequenced in a study of T cells in Graves' hyperthyroidism and ophthalmopathy. TCRdb reprocessed the multiplex PCR reads with MiXCR, giving one entry per CDR3 protein. The sample yields about 320,000 distinct CDR3 sequences, about 15% seen once. The sequencing input was blood. These receptors originate from a man aged 25 to 40 with Graves' hyperthyroidism. Each CDR3 is given with its conserved first and last residue. A D gene is named only where the DNA matches it firmly. Clone size, where shown, is once, few, many, or a class for clones that have expanded.

TRBJ2-1	TRBV15	18	many	.	TGTGCCACCAGCAGAGATGTGTTCAGGGTAGGGTCCTACAATGAGCAGTTCTTC	CATSRDVFRVGSYNEQFF
TRBJ2-2	TRBV6-1	18	many	.	TGTGCCAGCAGTGAAAGCGGATTCAGGGAAGCGAACACCGGGGAGCTGTTTTTT	CASSESGFREANTGELFF
TRBJ1-1	TRBV12-5	13	.	.	TGTGCTAGTGGAGGGACGGGTGGCACTGAAGCTTTCTTT	CASGGTGGTEAFF
TRBJ1-1	TRBV7-9	17	few	.	TGTGCCAGCAGGCCTCCGGGACGTAAGGGGGGTAACACTGAAGCTTTCTTT	CASRPPGRKGGNTEAFF
TRBJ1-1	TRBV6-1	12	.	.	TGCGCCAGCTGGCAGGGGAACACTGAAGCTTTCTTT	CASWQGNTEAFF
TRBJ2-1	TRBV29-1	14	many	.	TGCAGCGCACCCTATTCTATCCCACCCCATGAGCAGTTCTTC	CSAPYSIPPHEQFF
TRBJ2-5	TRBV6-2/TRBV6-3	14	many	.	TGTGCCAGCAGTTTGGATAGCGGGACAGGGACCCAGTACTTC	CASSLDSGTGTQYF
TRBJ2-4	TRBV4-1	16	.	.	TGCGCCAGCAGCCAAGATGTCACCAGAGCCAAAAACATTCAGTACTTC	CASSQDVTRAKNIQYF
TRBJ2-2	TRBV29-1	15	few	TRBD2	TGCAGCGTGGTGACTAGTCGGGGGAGGGCCGGGGAGCTGTTTTTT	CSVVTSRGRAGELFF
TRBJ2-2	TRBV15	14	few	.	TGTGCCACCAGCATACTAGCCCTTCGGGGGGAGCTGTTTTTT	CATSILALRGELFF
TRBJ2-3	TRBV6-8	14	few	TRBD2	TGTGCCAGCAGTCGTAGCGGGCCGACAGATACGCAGTATTTT	CASSRSGPTDTQYF
TRBJ2-7	TRBV5-1	13	few	.	TGCGCCAGCAGCTTGAATCGGGTCCACGAGCAGTACTTC	CASSLNRVHEQYF
TRBJ1-2	TRBV12-3/TRBV12-4	15	many	TRBD1	TGTGCCAGCAGTGCCCTATTCCAACCGGGACAGCGCTACACCTTC	CASSALFQPGQRYTF
TRBJ1-2	TRBV20-1	14	.	TRBD1	TGCAGTGCAAGGAACCAGGGGGCAGGCTATGGCTACACCTTC	CSARNQGAGYGYTF
TRBJ2-7	TRBV11-2	16	many	TRBD1	TGTGCCAGCAGCGATAACAGGGGCTATGATCCGTACGAGCAGTACTTC	CASSDNRGYDPYEQYF
TRBJ1-1	TRBV5-5	15	few	.	TGTGCCAGCAGCTTGCTGTCGGGGCTGGTATTACGAGCTTTCTTT	CASSLLSGLVLRAFF
TRBJ2-1	TRBV20-1	15	.	TRBD2	TGCAGTGCCACTTGGACTAGCGGGAGCCCCAGTGAGCAGTTCTTC	CSATWTSGSPSEQFF
TRBJ1-2	TRBV18	12	many	.	TGTGCCAGCTCACGGTCTGCTCAGGGCTACACCTTC	CASSRSAQGYTF
TRBJ2-4	TRBV5-6	15	once	.	TGTGCCAGCAGCCTCTCTGCCCGGGCCAAAAACATTCAGTACTTC	CASSLSARAKNIQYF
TRBJ2-5	TRBV27	16	.	.	TGTGCCAGCAGTTTATCGGCAGGGCGCAAGTCAGAGACCCAGTACTTC	CASSLSAGRKSETQYF
TRBJ2-1	TRBV5-1	15	many	.	TGCGCCAGCAGCTTGGGACGGGATAGATACTATGAGCAGTTCTTC	CASSLGRDRYYEQFF
TRBJ1-1	TRBV11-2	16	many	.	TGTGCCAGCAGCTCCTCAGGACGGTCCGATGATACTGAAGCTTTCTTT	CASSSSGRSDDTEAFF
TRBJ1-6	TRBV12-3/TRBV12-4	14	few	.	TGTGCCAGCGGCGAGGGGCGCGTCGGGACACCCCTCCACTTT	CASGEGRVGTPLHF
TRBJ2-1	TRBV12-3/TRBV12-4	13	many	.	TGTGCCAGCAGTTTGGAAAATGGGGATGAGCAGTTCTTC	CASSLENGDEQFF
TRBJ1-1	TRBV5-1	13	few	.	TGCGCCAGCAGCTTGACGGAGACAGCCCAAGCTTTCTTT	CASSLTETAQAFF
TRBJ2-3	TRBV5-1	14	.	TRBD2	TGCGCCAGCCGTGAGGTAGCGGGAGCAGATACGCAGTATTTT	CASREVAGADTQYF
TRBJ1-1	TRBV12-5	13	.	.	TGTGCTAGTGGCCGACAGAGCCTCGTAGGGGCTTTCTTT	CASGRQSLVGAFF
TRBJ1-3	TRBV27	16	few	.	TGTGCCAGCAGTTTATCCCCAGGAACCTCTGGAAACACCATATATTTT	CASSLSPGTSGNTIYF
TRBJ1-1	TRBV15	12	many	.	TGTGCCGTTGGAGGGATGAACACTGAAGCTTTCTTT	CAVGGMNTEAFF
TRBJ1-2	TRBV11-2	16	.	.	TGTGCCAGCAGCTTATGGAGTCAGGGGATTAACTATGGCTACACCTTC	CASSLWSQGINYGYTF
TRBJ2-7	TRBV20-1	13	many	.	TGCAGTGTTGGGACTTGGAGCTCCTACGAGCAGTACTTC	CSVGTWSSYEQYF
TRBJ2-3	TRBV6-1	15	few	TRBD2	TGTGCCAGCAGCCTACTAGCGGCCTCTAAGCGGGCGCAGTATTTT	CASSLLAASKRAQYF
TRBJ2-7	TRBV7-9	14	.	.	TGTGCCAGCAGCTTGTGGCAGGGGGGCTACGAGCAGTACTTC	CASSLWQGGYEQYF
TRBJ2-3	TRBV5-1	16	many	TRBD2	TGCGCCAGCAGCTGGGGAAGCGGGAGCGATGGAGATACGCAGTATTTT	CASSWGSGSDGDTQYF